Each of the 15 T cell receptor beta chains below was sequenced from the same sample in a study of cytomegalovirus exposure and HLA in healthy donors. Primers for the PCR totalled 60 Vbeta and 13 Jbeta. Repertoires were generated with immunoSEQ multiplex PCR, while TCRdb's copy carries only in-frame clones and drops some. The table includes roughly 100,000 clones, less than 85% detected once. Material for sequencing was PBMCs. The receptor source for this set is a man aged 35-49 years in good health and CMV-seropositive.

The V call is TRBV7-2, the J call TRBJ2-7, with D perhaps TRBD1 (6 bases). The V and J ends lost 5 bases and 2 bases respectively, with 13 bases between them. Germline V gene lookup returns CDR1 SGHTA and CDR2 FQGNSA. The CDR3 has 14 amino acids. The CDR3 sequence: CASSLQGETYEQYF. The CDR3 bases are TGTGCCAGCAGCCTACAGGGAGAGACCTACGAGCAGTACTTC.

This chain uses TRBV5-1 with TRBJ2-1, with 7 bases identical to TRBD2. The CDR3 extends over 16 amino acids. The junction had 6 bases not matched to a gene; V was cut back by 3 bases and J by 0 bases. CDR1 and CDR2 (germline): SGHRS, YFSETQ. CDR3 in DNA: TGCGCCAGCAGCTCGACAGCGGGGAGCTCCTACAATGAGCAGTTCTTC. This encodes CASSSTAGSSYNEQFF.

This sequence joins TRBV30 and TRBJ1-2, with D possibly matching TRBD1 (5 bases). V dropped 4 bases and J dropped 8 bases, with 11 bases sitting between them. The germline V gene has CDR1 GTSNPN and CDR2 SVGIG (reference sequence). The CDR3 has 11 amino acids. The CDR3 nucleotides are TGTGCCTGGAATCGCGGGGGGGGCTACACCTTC. Its translation: CAWNRGGGYTF.

The table lists this clone with a few counts. V and J are TRBV28 and TRBJ1-1, with a tentative D call TRBD1 (6 bases). This CDR3 spans 15 amino acids. CDR1 is MDHEN, CDR2 SYDVKM, per germline. CDR3 residues: CGTTRGGAGATEAFF. The DNA for the CDR3 is TGTGGCACGACCCGTGGGGGGGCAGGGGCTACTGAAGCTTTCTTT. Full variable domain (outside the CDR3, taken from reference TRBV28 and TRBJ1-1): DVKVTQSSRYLVKRTGEKVFLECVQDMDHENMFWYRQDPGLGLRLIYFSYDVKMKEKGDIPEGYSVSREKKERFSLILESASTNQTSMYLCGTTRGGAGATEAFFGQGTRLTVV.

The V and J genes are TRBV28 and TRBJ2-3; 7 bases are shared with TRBD2. V shed 6 bases and J 0 bases; nucleotides not matched to a gene: 12. Per germline, CDR1 MDHEN and CDR2 SYDVKM. The CDR3 runs 17 residues. Here the CDR3 reads CASRGALGGLSTDTQYF. The CDR3 nucleotides are TGTGCCAGCAGAGGGGCCCTGGGAGGGTTAAGCACAGATACGCAGTATTTT.

This rearrangement joins TRBV19 to TRBJ1-4; TRBD1 agrees at 9 bases. This CDR3 contains 15 residues. Trimming cost V 4 bases and J 4 bases; bases outside gene matches: 4. Looked up from germline, CDR1 is LNHDA and CDR2 is SQIVND (reference sequence). The CDR3 DNA reads as TGTGCCAGTAGTACGACAGGGGGATATAATGAAAAACTGTTTTTT. Amino acids: CASSTTGGYNEKLFF. The full variable domain, with the rest looked up from reference TRBV19 and TRBJ1-4, is DGGITQSPKYLFRKEGQNVTLSCEQNLNHDAMYWYRQDPGQGLRLIYYSQIVNDFQKGDIAEGYSVSREKKESFPLTVTSAQKNPTAFYLCASSTTGGYNEKLFFGSGTQLSVL.

V and J are TRBV7-2 and TRBJ2-1, with D tentatively TRBD2 (6 bases). Germline V CDR1 and CDR2: SGHTA, FQGNSA. Trimming pared 0 bases from V and 3 bases from J, leaving 9 bases between. The length of the CDR3 is 15 residues. As DNA, the CDR3 is TGTGCCAGCAGCTTAGCGGGAGGAATCTACAATGAGCAGTTCTTC. Translating it yields CASSLAGGIYNEQFF.

CDR3 in amino acids: CASQDNTGELFF. The CDR3 DNA reads as TGTGCCAGCCAGGATAACACCGGGGAGCTGTTTTTT. The chain has TRBV6-1 and TRBJ2-2; no reliable D call. V dropped 8 bases and J dropped 2 bases, with 6 bases sitting between them. The CDR3 is 12 residues long. Germline lookup yields CDR1 MNHNS and CDR2 SASEGT.

This clone was recorded only once. V is TRBV29-1 and J is TRBJ2-5; 8 bases fit TRBD1. The CDR3 has 13 residues. V shed 3 bases, J shed 7 bases, and the junction held 7 bases outside the gene matches. The germline CDR1 and CDR2 sequences are SQVTM and ANQGSEA. The CDR3 sequence is CSVDGQGSPTQYF. CDR3 bases: TGCAGCGTTGACGGACAGGGCTCCCCGACCCAGTACTTC.

The chain links TRBV7-9 to TRBJ2-1; D remains unclear. Trimming removed 5 bases at V and 5 bases at J, with 16 bases between. The CDR3 spans 15 residues. Per germline, CDR1 SEHNR and CDR2 FQNEAQ (reference sequence). In DNA form, the CDR3 reads TGTGCCAGCAGCCCCCCTGTGAACTTAGACAATGAGCAGTTCTTC. Amino acid sequence: CASSPPVNLDNEQFF. Full variable domain (remainder filled in from reference TRBV7-9 and TRBJ2-1): DTGVSQNPRHKITKRGQNVTFRCDPISEHNRLYWYRQTLGQGPEFLTYFQNEAQLEKSRLLSDRFSAERPKGSFSTLEIQRTEQGDSAMYLCASSPPVNLDNEQFFGPGTRLTVL.

The rearrangement joins TRBV7-2 to TRBJ1-6; 8 bases are shared with TRBD1. The germline gives CDR1 SGHTA, CDR2 FQGNSA. The CDR3 is 19 amino acids. The V and J ends lost 2 bases and 9 bases, in that order; junction bases with no gene match: 18. This CDR3 is CASSLPGTGGAPRLSPLHF. CDR3 in DNA: TGTGCCAGCAGCTTACCGGGAACAGGGGGGGCTCCACGCCTTTCACCCCTCCACTTT.

This chain joins TRBV7-9 and TRBJ2-3, with TRBD2 matching 8 bases. V was clipped by 3 bases and J by 3 bases; unmatched bases: 5. The length of the CDR3 is 15 residues. Looked up from germline, CDR1 is SEHNR and CDR2 is FQNEAQ (reference sequence). The CDR3 nucleotides read TGTGCCAGCAGCTTCTCCGGGAGGGGGACAGATACGCAGTATTTT. It translates to CASSFSGRGTDTQYF.

The chain joins TRBV6-6 to TRBJ1-2; D remains unclear. This CDR3 contains 13 residues. V lost 2 bases to trimming and J lost 3 bases, with 7 bases between them. Germline loops: CDR1 MNHNY, CDR2 SVGAGI (reference sequence). As DNA, the CDR3 is TGTGCCAGCAGTTACCCAGGTGACTATGGCTACACCTTC. Its translation is CASSYPGDYGYTF.

The rearrangement links TRBV28 to TRBJ2-1; 10 nucleotides match TRBD1. The CDR3 consists of 17 residues. The J segment lost 0 bases and the V segment lost 7 bases, leaving 9 bases of the junction unmatched. Germline assignment: CDR1 MDHEN and CDR2 SYDVKM. CDR3 sequence: CASTKRQGAVSYNEQFF. The CDR3 coding sequence is TGTGCCAGCACCAAGAGACAGGGGGCTGTCTCCTACAATGAGCAGTTCTTC.

V and J are TRBV5-1 and TRBJ2-1, with 10 bases matching TRBD2. The CDR3 covers 16 residues. Germline V gene lookup returns CDR1 SGHRS and CDR2 YFSETQ. The V gene end was trimmed by 4 bases and the J gene end by 0 bases; junction bases not matched to a gene: 4. CDR3 nucleotide sequence: TGCGCCAGCAGCCCAGAGCGGGAGGGCTCCTACAATGAGCAGTTCTTC. Encoded protein: CASSPEREGSYNEQFF.